These 2 T cell receptor beta chains were all obtained from the same sample, sequenced in a study of T cells after yellow fever vaccination. MiXCR was run by TCRdb on the 5' RACE reads, yielding one entry per CDR3 protein. The sample records 140,000 to 150,000 distinct CDR3 sequences, about 6.2% being singletons. Specimen: CD4+ T cells sorted from PBMCs, collected 10 days after the yellow fever booster vaccination. These receptors were obtained from a man aged 25 to 40 who received the YFV17D yellow fever vaccine.

Many counts were recorded for this clonotype. V is TRBV20-1 and J is TRBJ2-7; D is perhaps TRBD1 or TRBD2 (5 bases each). V lost 5 bases and J lost 6, with 17 bases in between. CDR3 length: 13 residues. The germline V gene encodes CDR1 DFQATT and CDR2 SNEGSKA (reference sequence). CDR3 sequence (DNA): TGCAGTGCTCTTATTGGGGGAAGTTTCGAGCAGTACTTC. Its translation: CSALIGGSFEQYF.

This clonotype was recorded many times. V usage is TRBV7-9 and J usage is TRBJ2-7; D gene uncertain. CDR3 length: 12 amino acids. Deletions cut 7 bases from V and 5 bases from J, with 12 bases between. Germline CDR1 reads SEHNR; CDR2 reads FQNEAQ (reference sequence). The CDR3 spells CASTPNSNEQYF. CDR3 nucleotides: TGTGCCAGCACCCCTAATAGTAACGAGCAGTACTTC.